The following is a T cell receptor beta chain sequence with its context. Its antigen remains unknown. Other DNA sequences in the same sample also yield this CDR3. The V gene end was trimmed by 6 bases and the J gene end by 4 bases; junction bases not matched to a gene: 8. This CDR3 has 14 amino acids. Germline loops: CDR1 MNHEY, CDR2 SMNVEV (reference sequence). The data were produced by immunoSEQ multiplex PCR, yet TCRdb's version contains in-frame clones alone and is incomplete. The profile shows hundreds of thousands of clones, 97% of them singletons. The sample belongs to a study of shared clonotypes between healthy human individuals. General study points: Across subsets, estimated richness was generally greater for naive than for memory populations.

This TCR was sampled from a woman in her 30s in good health. Sequencing used naive CD4+ T cells sorted from blood. Subset here: CD45RA+ positively selected. This sequence joins TRBV27 and TRBJ1-2, with TRBD1 matching over 7 bases. The CDR3 sequence is CASSKTGTAYGYTF. CDR3 DNA sequence: TGTGCCAGCAGCAAGACTGGGACAGCCTATGGCTACACCTTC.